The clone carrying this T cell receptor (beta chain) was detected only a few times. Authors' analysis steps: It was from reference gene primer amplification that nucleated cell counts were estimated. The method was immunoSEQ multiplex PCR; TCRdb's version includes in-frame clones alone and lacks a portion of them. V, J and clone size derive from that table, while D and trimming were established from the DNA sequence. Here the sample spans about 140,000 clones, around 89% being singletons. The data belong to a study of blood T cell repertoires in COVID-19. Whole-study context: COVID-19 samples, acute and convalescent, were from the United States, Italy and Spain. The analysed material was cDNA or gDNA that came from T cells, B-cell-depleted T cells, or PBMCs.

The germline V gene has CDR1 SGDLS and CDR2 YYNGEE. V lost 3 bases, J lost 0 bases, and 10 bases lay in between. CDR3 length equals 14 residues. The sample was peripheral blood. V is TRBV9 and J is TRBJ2-7; D perhaps matches TRBD1 (6 bases). The origin of this receptor is a woman of 80 years or more with acute or convalescent COVID-19. In DNA, the CDR3 is TGTGCCAGCAGCGCCTTGACAGGCTCCTACGAGCAGTACTTC. As protein: CASSALTGSYEQYF.